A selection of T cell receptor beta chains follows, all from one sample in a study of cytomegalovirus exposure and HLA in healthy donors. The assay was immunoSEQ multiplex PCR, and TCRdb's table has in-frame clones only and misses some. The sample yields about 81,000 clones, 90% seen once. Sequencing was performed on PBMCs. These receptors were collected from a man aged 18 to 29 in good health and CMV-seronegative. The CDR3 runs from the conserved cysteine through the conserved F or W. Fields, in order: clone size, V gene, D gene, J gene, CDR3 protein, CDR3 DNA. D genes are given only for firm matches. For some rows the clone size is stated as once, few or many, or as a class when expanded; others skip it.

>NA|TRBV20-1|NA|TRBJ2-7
CSARDIVEQYF
TGCAGTGCTAGAGATATAGTCGAGCAGTACTTC
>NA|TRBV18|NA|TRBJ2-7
CASSVNSLSWGAYEQYF
TGTGCCAGCTCAGTCAACTCCTTGAGTTGGGGCGCCTACGAGCAGTACTTC
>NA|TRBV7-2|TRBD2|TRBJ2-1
CASSLASGRNNEQFF
TGTGCCAGCAGCTTAGCTAGCGGGAGGAACAATGAGCAGTTCTTC
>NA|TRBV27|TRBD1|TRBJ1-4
CASRKDRGTNEKLFF
TGTGCCAGCAGAAAAGACAGGGGAACTAATGAAAAACTGTTTTTT
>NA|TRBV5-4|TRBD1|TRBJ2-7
CASSLGGQGPSYEQYF
TGTGCCAGCAGCTTGGGAGGACAGGGGCCTTCCTACGAGCAGTACTTC
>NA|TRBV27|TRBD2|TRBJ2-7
CASSFFPEVGRASSYEQYF
TGTGCCAGCAGTTTCTTTCCAGAGGTCGGGAGGGCCTCTAGCTACGAGCAGTACTTC
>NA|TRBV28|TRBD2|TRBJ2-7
CASSHGWTSGSEQYF
TGTGCCAGCAGCCATGGGTGGACTAGCGGGAGCGAGCAGTACTTC
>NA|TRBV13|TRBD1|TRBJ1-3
CASSVTGTGVGNTIYF
TGTGCCAGCAGCGTTACCGGGACAGGGGTCGGAAACACCATATATTTT
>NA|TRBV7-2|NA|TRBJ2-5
CASSPSGKETQYF
TGTGCCAGCAGCCCGTCGGGGAAAGAGACCCAGTACTTC
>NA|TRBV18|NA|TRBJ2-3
CASSPQGNHASDTQYF
TGTGCCAGCTCACCCCAGGGGAACCATGCCTCGGATACGCAGTATTTT
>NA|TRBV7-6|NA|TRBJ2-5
CASSRTGLGWETQYF
TGTGCCAGCAGCCGAACGGGGTTGGGTTGGGAGACCCAGTACTTC
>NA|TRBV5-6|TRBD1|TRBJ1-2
CASGEQGTLNGYTF
TGTGCCAGCGGCGAACAGGGGACGCTCAATGGCTACACCTTC
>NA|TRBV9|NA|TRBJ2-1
CASSVGGAVDSAQFF
TGTGCCAGCAGCGTAGGGGGCGCTGTCGACAGCGCGCAGTTCTTC
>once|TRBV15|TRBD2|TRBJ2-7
CATSRALAGGDEQYF
TGTGCCACCAGCAGAGCACTAGCGGGGGGCGACGAGCAGTACTTC
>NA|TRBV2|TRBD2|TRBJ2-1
CASRKSSGLAGGRSYNEQFF
TGTGCCAGCAGGAAATCCTCAGGACTAGCGGGAGGACGCTCCTACAATGAGCAGTTCTTC
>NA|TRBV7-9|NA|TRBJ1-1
CASSSGGEAFF
TGTGCCAGCAGCTCGGGTGGTGAAGCTTTCTTT
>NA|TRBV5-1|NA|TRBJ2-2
CASSLGLGVSGELFF
TGCGCCAGCAGCTTGGGATTAGGAGTCTCCGGGGAGCTGTTTTTT
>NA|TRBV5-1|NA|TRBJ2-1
CASSLAGISYNEQFF
TGCGCCAGCAGCTTGGCCGGGATCTCCTACAATGAGCAGTTCTTC
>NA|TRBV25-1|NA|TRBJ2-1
CASSEQRASLSYNEQFF
TGTGCCAGCAGTGAGCAGCGGGCCTCCCTCTCCTACAATGAGCAGTTCTTC
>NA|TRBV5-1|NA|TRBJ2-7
CASSFGQIYEQYF
TGCGCCAGCAGCTTCGGACAGATCTACGAGCAGTACTTC
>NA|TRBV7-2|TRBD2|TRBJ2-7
CASSRGGSYYEQYF
TGTGCCAGCAGCAGGGGCGGGAGCTATTACGAGCAGTACTTC
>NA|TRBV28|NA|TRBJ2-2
CASSRTGHNTGELFF
TGTGCCAGCAGCCGAACGGGACACAACACCGGGGAGCTGTTTTTT
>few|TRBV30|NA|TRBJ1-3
CAWSRLGAGNTIYF
TGTGCCTGGAGTCGGTTGGGGGCGGGAAACACCATATATTTT
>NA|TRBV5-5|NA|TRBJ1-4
CASSLGVNEKLFF
TGTGCCAGCAGCTTAGGGGTCAATGAAAAACTGTTTTTT
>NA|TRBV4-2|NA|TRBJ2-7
CASSQSRVERWEQYF
TGTGCCAGCAGCCAATCTAGAGTCGAGCGGTGGGAGCAGTACTTC
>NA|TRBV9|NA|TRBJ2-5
CASSSRMEGETQYF
TGTGCCAGCAGCTCCCGGATGGAGGGAGAGACCCAGTACTTC
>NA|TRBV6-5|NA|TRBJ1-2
CASSYPDSYGYTF
TGTGCCAGCAGTTACCCCGACAGTTATGGCTACACCTTC
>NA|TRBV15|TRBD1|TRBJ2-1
CATSRALRDRGHREQFF
TGTGCCACCAGCAGAGCCCTCCGGGACAGGGGGCATCGGGAGCAGTTCTTC
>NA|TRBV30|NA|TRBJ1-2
CAWTRDKVNYGYTF
TGTGCCTGGACCCGGGACAAAGTTAACTATGGCTACACCTTC
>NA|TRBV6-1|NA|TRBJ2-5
CASRGTLQETQYF
TGTGCCAGCAGGGGGACTCTTCAAGAGACCCAGTACTTC
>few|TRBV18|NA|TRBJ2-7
CASSPRATFSYEQYF
TGTGCCAGCTCACCACGGGCAACCTTCTCCTACGAGCAGTACTTC
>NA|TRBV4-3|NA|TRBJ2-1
CASSQVSGGAYNEQFF
TGCGCCAGCAGCCAAGTGTCGGGCGGGGCCTACAATGAGCAGTTCTTC
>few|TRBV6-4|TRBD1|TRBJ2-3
CASSDSGQTDTQYF
TGTGCCAGCAGTGACTCGGGACAGACAGATACGCAGTATTTT
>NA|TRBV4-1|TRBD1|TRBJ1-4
CASSQDLGQFEKLFF
TGCGCCAGCAGCCAAGATCTGGGACAGTTTGAAAAACTGTTTTTT
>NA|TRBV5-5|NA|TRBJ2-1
CASSYRVGEGNEQFF
TGTGCCAGCAGCTACAGGGTTGGGGAGGGTAATGAGCAGTTCTTC
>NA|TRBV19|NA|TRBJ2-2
CASKEQGYTGELFF
TGTGCCAGTAAGGAGCAGGGGTACACCGGGGAGCTGTTTTTT
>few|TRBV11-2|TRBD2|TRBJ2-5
CASSSARLAGRFGQETQYF
TGTGCCAGCAGCTCCGCCAGACTAGCGGGGAGGTTTGGACAAGAGACCCAGTACTTC
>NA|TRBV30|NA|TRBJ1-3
CAWSLSGNTIYF
TGTGCCTGGAGTCTCTCTGGAAACACCATATATTTT
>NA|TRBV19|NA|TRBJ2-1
CASSPRVSSYNEQFF
TGTGCCAGTAGTCCCCGGGTTAGCTCCTACAATGAGCAGTTCTTC
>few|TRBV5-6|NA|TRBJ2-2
CASSNTGRGHGELFF
TGTGCCAGCAGTAACACGGGCAGGGGTCACGGGGAGCTGTTTTTT
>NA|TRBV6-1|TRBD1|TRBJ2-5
CASSEPRDRSETQYF
TGTGCCAGCAGTGAACCCCGGGACAGGTCAGAGACCCAGTACTTC
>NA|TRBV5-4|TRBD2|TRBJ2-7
CASSQRAGGDEQYF
TGTGCCAGCAGCCAGAGGGCGGGAGGCGACGAGCAGTACTTC
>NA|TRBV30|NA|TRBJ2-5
CAWSLAGQETQYF
TGTGCCTGGAGTCTTGCGGGCCAAGAGACCCAGTACTTC
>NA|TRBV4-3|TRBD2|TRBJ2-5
CASSQETSGLARVGTQYF
TGCGCCAGCAGCCAAGAAACTAGCGGGCTGGCGCGAGTAGGGACCCAGTACTTC
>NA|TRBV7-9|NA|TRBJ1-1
CAGDGQGDTEAFF
TGTGCCGGCGACGGGCAGGGCGACACTGAAGCTTTCTTT
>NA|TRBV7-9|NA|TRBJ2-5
CASSLETSGETQYF
TGTGCCAGCAGCTTAGAAACTAGTGGGGAGACCCAGTACTTC
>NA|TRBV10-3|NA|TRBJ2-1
CAIGRGGDNEQFF
TGTGCCATCGGGAGGGGGGGGGACAATGAGCAGTTCTTC
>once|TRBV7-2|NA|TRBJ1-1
CASSYQAGLRRAFF
TGTGCCAGCAGCTATCAAGCCGGTCTGAGGAGGGCTTTCTTT
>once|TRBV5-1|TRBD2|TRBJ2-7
CASSLTSGSYEQYF
TGCGCCAGCAGCTTGACTAGCGGGAGCTACGAGCAGTACTTC
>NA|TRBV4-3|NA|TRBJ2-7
CASSPDALATYEQYF
TGCGCCAGCAGCCCAGATGCCCTAGCGACCTACGAGCAGTACTTC
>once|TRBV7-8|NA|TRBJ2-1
CASSLGVGRGNNEQFF
TGTGCCAGCAGCTTAGGGGTAGGTCGGGGTAACAATGAGCAGTTCTTC
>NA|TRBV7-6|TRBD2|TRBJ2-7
CASSRGLAGGLHEQYF
TGTGCCAGCAGCAGGGGACTAGCGGGAGGTTTACACGAGCAGTACTTC
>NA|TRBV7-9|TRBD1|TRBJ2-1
CASSSRDSPSVFF
TGTGCCAGCAGCTCTAGGGACAGCCCAAGTGTGTTCTTC
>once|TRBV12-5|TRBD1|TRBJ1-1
CASGPAGTGGPKPGNTEAFF
TGTGCTAGTGGCCCAGCAGGGACAGGGGGCCCCAAACCAGGGAACACTGAAGCTTTCTTT
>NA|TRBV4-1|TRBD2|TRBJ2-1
CASSQDSGGGSYNEQFF
TGCGCCAGCAGCCAAGATAGTGGCGGGGGATCCTACAATGAGCAGTTCTTC